The 28 T cell receptor beta chains below come from one sample, sequenced in a study of identical twins. TCRdb ran MiXCR on the 5' RACE reads and lists one entry per CDR3 protein. The table lists hundreds of thousands of distinct CDR3 sequences, approximately 6.1% of them singletons, with 1.5% to 2% in the top ten. The sequenced sample consisted of naive T cells sorted from blood. The receptors originated from a man aged 18 to 35 in good health.

This clonotype has just a few counts. Mismatch with germline at one junction end may stem from a read error. The chain is built from TRBV4-3 and TRBJ2-3, with TRBD1 as a possible D gene (5 bases). The germline V gene encodes CDR1 LGHNA and CDR2 YSLEER. The CDR3 contains 12 residues. CDR3: CASSLVGAAPNF. In DNA, the CDR3 is TGCGCCAGCAGCCTCGTTGGGGCAGCCCCGAATTTT.

This clonotype was seen many times. This chain joins TRBV6-5 and TRBJ1-1; D gene ambiguous. Germline values: CDR1 MNHEY, CDR2 SVGAGI. V was pared by 1 base and J by 1 base, with 4 bases between. The CDR3 has 13 residues. The CDR3 nucleotides are TGTGCCAGCAGTTACTGGGGGAACACTGAAGCTTTCTTT. It encodes CASSYWGNTEAFF.

Regarding this clonotype: This could be a read error, since a much larger clone is one nucleotide away. The CDR3 region is CASRGTGLAGYEQFF. For the CDR3, the DNA is TGTGCCAGCAGGGGAACGGGACTAGCGGGATATGAGCAGTTCTTC. The chain joins TRBV12-3 or TRBV12-4 to TRBJ2-1; the match to TRBD2 covers 13 bases. This CDR3 is 15 amino acids long. V lost 6 bases and J lost 8; bases outside the gene matches: 7.

This clonotype appeared many times. This CDR3 reads CASSQSRGGPEAFF. Here the CDR3 DNA reads TGCGCCAGCAGCCAGTCCCGGGGAGGGCCTGAAGCTTTCTTT. The gene calls are TRBV4-3 and TRBJ1-1; D gene ambiguous. The germline gives CDR1 LGHNA, CDR2 YSLEER. The length of the CDR3 is 14 residues. V lost 3 bases and J 6 bases, leaving 14 bases between the germline ends.

At least ten counts were recorded for this clonotype. The chain couples TRBV12-3 or TRBV12-4 to TRBJ2-1, with 9 nucleotides matching TRBD1. The CDR3 consists of 15 residues. With 5 bases clipped from V and 10 bases from J, the junction kept 12 bases outside the gene matches. The CDR3 nucleotides are TGTGCCAGCAGTCCGGGACAGGGTCACGATACGGAGCAGTTCTTC. Translating it yields CASSPGQGHDTEQFF.

The V call is TRBV7-9, the J call TRBJ2-3; D is undetermined. CDR3 length: 14 amino acids. Germline CDR1 SEHNR, CDR2 FQNEAQ (reference sequence). Trimming stripped 2 bases from V and 1 base from J, with 7 bases between. The CDR3 here is CASSLYLRTDTQYF. DNA for the CDR3: TGTGCCAGCAGCTTATATCTTCGCACAGATACGCAGTATTTT.

This clonotype was recorded at least ten times. The rearrangement joins TRBV20-1 to TRBJ2-5; TRBD1 is a possible D gene (6 bases). Trimming took off 5 bases at V and 7 bases at J, with 17 bases between the two ends. The CDR3 extends over 13 amino acids. The germline CDR1 and CDR2 sequences are DFQATT and SNEGSKA (reference sequence). CDR3 in amino acids: CSAWDTVTGTQYF. The CDR3 coding sequence is TGCAGTGCTTGGGACACGGTCACGGGGACCCAGTACTTC.

The J gene is TRBJ2-7, the V gene TRBV10-3, with 8 bases aligning to TRBD1. The CDR3 has 14 residues. V dropped 2 bases and J dropped 6; count of bases not matched to a gene: 6. CDR1 is ENHRY and CDR2 is SYGVKD in the germline V gene. CDR3 sequence (DNA): TGTGCCATCAGTGAGGGGCAGGGGGCGGGCGAGCAGTACGTC. Translation gives CAISEGQGAGEQYV.

The sample holds many counts of this clonotype. CDR3 bases: TGTGCCAGCAGTGTGAGTGTCTACGAGCAGTACTTC. As protein: CASSVSVYEQYF. The rearrangement uses TRBV7-8 and TRBJ2-7; no definite D call. CDR3 length equals 12 residues. The germline V and J ends were trimmed by 6 bases and 3 bases, with 9 bases remaining between them. Germline V gene lookup returns CDR1 SGHVS and CDR2 FQNEAQ.

This chain joins TRBV10-3 and TRBJ2-7; possibly TRBD1 for D (5 bases). V was trimmed by 3 bases and J by 5 bases, leaving 11 bases between them. The CDR3 loop spans 13 amino acids. From germline, CDR1 is ENHRY and CDR2 SYGVKD. The CDR3 sequence is CAISEAGPDEQYV. CDR3 bases: TGTGCCATCAGTGAAGCAGGGCCCGACGAGCAGTACGTC.

This clonotype appeared a few times. The chain combines TRBV3-1 with TRBJ2-3; 10 bases fit TRBD2. Germline V gives CDR1 LGHDT, CDR2 YNNKEL (reference sequence). The CDR3 runs to 17 residues. J gave up 4 bases and V 3 bases, and 10 bases lay outside the gene matches. The CDR3 nucleotides read TGTGCCAGCAGCCAGGGACCTAGCGGGAGAATCGCAGATACGCAGTATTTT. Protein sequence: CASSQGPSGRIADTQYF.

This clonotype was recorded many times. The gene calls are TRBV27 and TRBJ1-4; TRBD1 matches at 8 bases. J was trimmed by 8 bases and V by 2 bases; bases with no gene match: 7. Per the germline V gene, CDR1 is MNHEY and CDR2 is SMNVEV (reference sequence). This CDR3 contains 15 residues. DNA for the CDR3: TGTGCCAGCAGTTTACTGACAGGGGAACGAGAAAAACTGTTTTTT. Its translation: CASSLLTGEREKLFF. The whole variable domain, remainder taken from reference TRBV27 and TRBJ1-4, is EAQVTQNPRYLITVTGKKLTVTCSQNMNHEYMSWYRQDPGLGLRQIYYSMNVEVTDKGDVPEGYKVSRKEKRNFPLILESPSPNQTSLYFCASSLLTGEREKLFFGSGTQLSVL.

This clonotype was counted ten times or more. Here the CDR3 reads CASSVNYEQYF. DNA of the CDR3: TGTGCCAGCAGTGTGAACTACGAGCAGTACTTC. The V gene is TRBV12-3 or TRBV12-4, the J gene TRBJ2-7; D gene unclear. Trimming removed 5 bases at V and 3 bases at J, with 5 bases between. The CDR3 loop spans 11 amino acids.

With respect to this clonotype: Just one base apart from a much larger clone, this may be a read error. The chain recombines TRBV25-1 with TRBJ2-1; TRBD2 matches at 9 bases. Germline CDR1 MGHDK, CDR2 SYGVNS. The CDR3 covers 14 residues. V gave up 7 bases and J gave up 8 bases; unmatched junction bases: 9. CDR3 DNA: TGTGCCAGCAATGGCGCGGGAGGGTCGCATGAGCAGTTCTTC. Translated, it gives CASNGAGGSHEQFF.

This clonotype was seen ten or more times. V gene TRBV27 combines with J gene TRBJ2-3, with TRBD2 matching 8 bases. This CDR3 is built from 19 residues. The germline V gene encodes CDR1 MNHEY and CDR2 SMNVEV (reference sequence). With V trimmed by 3 bases and J by 0 bases, 14 bases remained unmatched. The CDR3 DNA sequence: TGTGCCAGCAGTTTCCGGCTAGCGGGTAGCGGGGAAAGCACAGATACGCAGTATTTT. Protein: CASSFRLAGSGESTDTQYF.

This clonotype was seen at least ten times. Germline and junction disagree at one end, which may indicate a read error. This chain connects TRBV12-3 or TRBV12-4 to TRBJ2-3; TRBD1 might be the D (6 bases). The CDR3 consists of 12 residues. The CDR3 coding sequence is TGTGCCAGCAGTTCGCGGACAGTTACGCAGTATTTT. Translating gives CASSSRTVTQYF.

This clonotype was seen at least ten times. CDR3 region: CASSRGQGTDTQYF. The CDR3 bases are TGTGCCAGCAGTAGGGGACAGGGAACAGATACGCAGTATTTT. The chain has TRBV12-3 or TRBV12-4 and TRBJ2-3; TRBD1 matches 9 bases. V lost 5 bases to trimming and J lost 3 bases; unmatched junction nucleotides: 3. This CDR3 contains 14 residues.

The V call is TRBV5-1, the J call TRBJ2-2, with a weak D call TRBD2 (6 bases). The CDR3 consists of 17 residues. Per the germline V gene, CDR1 is SGHRS and CDR2 is YFSETQ. Trimming left V 2 bases short and J 4 bases short, with 18 bases between. CDR3 coding DNA: TGCGCCAGCAGCTTCGAGATAGGGGCCGGGGGCACCGGGGAGCTGTTTTTT. This sequence encodes CASSFEIGAGGTGELFF. Combining the CDR3 with reference TRBV5-1 and TRBJ2-2 gives the whole variable domain KAGVTQTPRYLIKTRGQQVTLSCSPISGHRSVSWYQQTPGQGLQFLFEYFSETQRNKGNFPGRFSGRQFSNSRSEMNVSTLELGDSALYLCASSFEIGAGGTGELFFGEGSRLTVL.

The table lists this clonotype with many counts. The rearrangement uses TRBV20-1 and TRBJ2-2; 7 bases are a match to TRBD2. V lost 0 bases to trimming and J lost 0 bases; unmatched junction nucleotides: 10. The CDR3 length is 18 residues. Germline V gives CDR1 DFQATT, CDR2 SNEGSKA (reference sequence). The CDR3 bases are TGCAGTGCTAGAGATCCCGCTAGCGGCCACGCGAACACCGGGGAGCTGTTTTTT. It is translated as CSARDPASGHANTGELFF.

This clonotype was seen a few times. The rearrangement uses TRBV27 and TRBJ1-5, with TRBD1 identical over 9 bases. The length of the CDR3 is 16 residues. In germline, CDR1 is MNHEY, CDR2 SMNVEV (reference sequence). The V and J ends lost 3 bases and 6 bases, in that order; junction bases with no gene match: 9. In nucleotides, the CDR3 is TGTGCCAGCAGTTTCTTGTACAGGGGGCCCGGTCAGCCCCAGCATTTT. It codes for CASSFLYRGPGQPQHF.

This clonotype has at least ten counts. J is TRBJ1-1 and V is TRBV20-1; D is ambiguous. The V end lost 3 bases, the J end lost 0 bases, and 14 bases lay between the germline ends. In germline, CDR1 is DFQATT, CDR2 SNEGSKA (reference sequence). This CDR3 spans 15 amino acids. The CDR3 sequence is CSASPYLLMNTEAFF. CDR3 sequence (DNA): TGCAGTGCTAGTCCATACCTACTGATGAACACTGAAGCTTTCTTT.

This clonotype appeared a few times. The chain joins TRBV18 to TRBJ2-3; 8 bases line up with TRBD1. In germline, CDR1 is KGHSH, CDR2 LQKENI. The length of the CDR3 is 14 residues. V dropped 4 bases and J dropped 4; count of bases not matched to a gene: 4. In DNA, the CDR3 is TGTGCCAGCTCACTGGACAGGGAGGCAGATACGCAGTATTTT. It is translated as CASSLDREADTQYF.

For this clonotype: At one of its ends the junction is not consistent with the germline gene, which may arise from a read error. The chain joins TRBV9 to TRBJ2-1, with D perhaps matching TRBD1 (6 bases). The CDR3 loop spans 17 amino acids. Germline V gives CDR1 SGDLS, CDR2 YYNGEE. This chain's CDR3 is CASGVGALRNSYNEQFF. In DNA form, the CDR3 reads TGTGCCAGCGGCGTGGGGGCTTTGCGTAACTCCTACAATGAGCAGTTCTTC.

This chain joins TRBV3-1 and TRBJ1-6; no definite D call. With 0 bases removed from V and 10 bases from J, the gap between germline ends came to 4 bases. This CDR3 has 12 residues. Germline V gene lookup returns CDR1 LGHDT and CDR2 YNNKEL (reference sequence). In DNA, the CDR3 is TGTGCCAGCAGCCAAGAGGGCTCACCCCTCCACTTT. Amino acid sequence: CASSQEGSPLHF.

This clonotype came up many times. V is TRBV7-2 and J is TRBJ1-4; no clear D. V lost 1 base and J 1 base, leaving 7 bases between the germline ends. CDR3 length: 15 residues. The V gene's germline CDR1 is SGHTA and CDR2 FQGNSA. The CDR3 DNA follows: TGTGCCAGCAGCTTAGTCGGCGGAACTAATGAAAAACTGTTTTTT. Its protein is CASSLVGGTNEKLFF.

This clonotype was picked up many times. The chain employs TRBV12-3 or TRBV12-4 and TRBJ1-5, with 9 bases aligning to TRBD1. The CDR3 runs to 15 residues. The V segment lost 4 bases and the J segment 1 base; nucleotides outside the gene matches: 2. CDR3 DNA sequence: TGTGCCAGCAGTTGGGACAGGGCGAGCAATCAGCCCCAGCATTTT. This sequence encodes CASSWDRASNQPQHF.

Ten or more counts support this clonotype. The chain uses TRBV2 and TRBJ2-2, with D unresolved. CDR1 and CDR2 from the germline V gene are SNHLY and FYNNEI. V was trimmed by 1 base and J by 4 bases, leaving 4 bases between them. The CDR3 runs 13 residues. CDR3 DNA: TGTGCCAGCAGTGAAGACAGCACCGGGGAGCTGTTTTTT. It translates to CASSEDSTGELFF.

The sample holds a few counts of this clonotype. The chain uses TRBV29-1 and TRBJ2-1; D is undetermined. The CDR3 has 15 amino acids. The V gene lost 1 base and the J gene lost 3 bases, with 13 bases spanning the gap. Per germline, CDR1 SQVTM and CDR2 ANQGSEA. The CDR3 reads CSVEGREAIYNEQFF. The DNA for the CDR3 is TGCAGCGTTGAAGGTAGGGAAGCCATCTACAATGAGCAGTTCTTC.